The 20 T cell receptor beta chains below come from one sample, sequenced in a study of OX40 agonist ivuxolimab in advanced cancers. Assay used: immunoSEQ multiplex PCR; TCRdb lists only in-frame clones, some missing. Of tens of thousands of clones listed, around 82% were seen once; the top ten hold approximately 8%. The sequences come from CD4+ or CD8+ T cells sorted from blood, collected in a trial of the OX40 agonist ivuxolimab. These receptors were taken from an adult with an advanced solid tumor such as melanoma, head and neck, liver or kidney cancer.

The rearrangement joins TRBV11-2 to TRBJ1-6, with D uncertain. V lost 0 bases and J lost 6, with 12 bases in between. The CDR3 loop spans 16 amino acids. CDR1 and CDR2 from the germline V gene are SGHAT and FQNNGV. The CDR3 DNA reads TGTGCCAGCAGCTTAGAACCCAGAGGCCCTAATTCACCCCTCCACTTT. The encoded protein is CASSLEPRGPNSPLHF.

The genes are TRBV29-1 and TRBJ2-5; D call uncertain. The CDR3 runs to 11 residues. V shed 8 bases and J shed 2 bases, with 9 bases lying between them. CDR1 SQVTM and CDR2 ANQGSEA come from the germline V gene. CDR3 coding DNA: TGCAGCTTTCAACGGCAAGAGACCCAGTACTTC. Translation gives CSFQRQETQYF.

J is TRBJ2-1 and V is TRBV7-9, with 10 positions matching TRBD2. This CDR3 has 17 residues. Trimming removed 5 bases from V and 7 bases from J; junction bases left unmatched: 14. Looked up from germline, CDR1 is SEHNR and CDR2 is FQNEAQ (reference sequence). This chain's CDR3 is CASSRRVLAGERNEQFF. CDR3 DNA: TGTGCCAGCAGCAGAAGGGTCCTAGCGGGAGAGAGGAATGAGCAGTTCTTC. Complete variable domain (other parts from reference TRBV7-9 and TRBJ2-1): DTGVSQNPRHKITKRGQNVTFRCDPISEHNRLYWYRQTLGQGPEFLTYFQNEAQLEKSRLLSDRFSAERPKGSFSTLEIQRTEQGDSAMYLCASSRRVLAGERNEQFFGPGTRLTVL.

This chain uses TRBV7-8 with TRBJ1-1; D ambiguous. Germline V gene lookup returns CDR1 SGHVS and CDR2 FQNEAQ. CDR3 length: 14 amino acids. V was pared by 5 bases and J by 0 bases, with 10 bases between. CDR3 DNA: TGTGCCAGCAGCCGACCGCCCTTGAACACTGAAGCTTTCTTT. It is translated as CASSRPPLNTEAFF.

The V gene is TRBV6-6, the J gene TRBJ2-1; D may be TRBD1 or TRBD2 (6 bases each). V was trimmed by 2 bases and J by 9 bases, leaving 11 bases between them. The CDR3 runs to 13 residues. The germline V gene has CDR1 MNHNY and CDR2 SVGAGI (reference sequence). DNA of the CDR3: TGTGCCAGCAGTTACACGGGGGCGGGTGAGCAGTTCTTC. Its protein is CASSYTGAGEQFF.

The rearrangement joins TRBV28 to TRBJ1-1; D uncertain. V was trimmed by 3 bases and J by 2 bases, leaving 13 bases between them. CDR1 and CDR2 from the germline V gene are MDHEN and SYDVKM. The CDR3 consists of 15 residues. The CDR3 is CASSFSNEVNTEAFF. CDR3 sequence (DNA): TGTGCCAGCAGTTTCTCGAACGAAGTAAACACTGAAGCTTTCTTT.

The chain carries TRBV5-1 and TRBJ2-4; D not certain. V lost 0 bases and J lost 0, with 4 bases in between. There are 14 residues in the CDR3. Germline V gene sequence: CDR1 SGHRS, CDR2 YFSETQ. CDR3 sequence: CASSLDLAKNIQYF. CDR3 nucleotides: TGCGCCAGCAGCTTGGACTTAGCCAAAAACATTCAGTACTTC.

This clone was found once. This sequence joins TRBV19 and TRBJ2-4, with D perhaps TRBD2 (6 bases). Germline loops: CDR1 LNHDA, CDR2 SQIVND (reference sequence). CDR3 length: 15 residues. V lost 3 bases to trimming and J lost 8 bases, with 17 bases between them. Here the CDR3 reads CASSIFGGRGDIQYF. CDR3 bases: TGTGCCAGTAGTATTTTCGGTGGTCGCGGGGACATTCAGTACTTC.

This chain links TRBV18 with TRBJ2-3; a weak D match, TRBD1 (6 bases). Germline assignment: CDR1 KGHSH and CDR2 LQKENI. CDR3 length: 15 residues. V dropped 2 bases and J dropped 2 bases, with 11 bases sitting between them. The CDR3 region has the DNA TGTGCCAGCTCACCAGTGGACAGCCTCACAGATACGCAGTATTTT. Protein: CASSPVDSLTDTQYF.

V and J are TRBV6-6 and TRBJ2-7, with D unclear. This CDR3 has 12 amino acids. From germline, CDR1 is MNHNY and CDR2 SVGAGI (reference sequence). The V gene lost 6 bases and the J gene lost 3 bases, with 9 bases spanning the gap. The CDR3 here is CASRAPSYEQYF. The DNA for the CDR3 is TGTGCCAGCAGAGCCCCAAGCTACGAGCAGTACTTC.

The genes are TRBV29-1 and TRBJ1-1, with D possibly being TRBD1 (5 bases). V was clipped by 0 bases and J by 8 bases, with 13 bases between them. Germline lookup yields CDR1 SQVTM and CDR2 ANQGSEA. The CDR3 spans 13 residues. This CDR3 reads CSVEERGAGEAFF. DNA of the CDR3: TGCAGCGTTGAAGAGAGGGGCGCAGGCGAAGCTTTCTTT.

The chain has TRBV7-3 and TRBJ2-3; no definite D call. V was pared by 5 bases and J by 1 base, with 7 bases between. From germline, CDR1 is SGHTA and CDR2 FQGTGA. This CDR3 has 13 amino acids. The CDR3 nucleotides are TGTGCCAGCAGCCCACCAGGCACAGATACGCAGTATTTT. This translates into CASSPPGTDTQYF.

V and J are TRBV2 and TRBJ2-7; TRBD2 matches 8 bases. The CDR3 spans 15 residues. Germline V CDR1 and CDR2: SNHLY, FYNNEI. V trimming: 4 bases; J trimming: 2 bases; junction bases outside the gene matches: 7. The CDR3 here is CASSGSGGPTYEQYF. Written as DNA, the CDR3 is TGTGCCAGCAGTGGGAGCGGGGGTCCCACCTACGAGCAGTACTTC.

The CDR3 is CASRPNRAIGTEAFF. The CDR3, as DNA: TGCGCCAGCAGACCCAACAGGGCTATTGGCACTGAAGCTTTCTTT. This chain uses TRBV5-1 with TRBJ1-1; weak D call: TRBD1 (6 bases). Germline CDR1 and CDR2: SGHRS and YFSETQ. The CDR3 covers 15 residues. V lost 5 bases and J 4 bases, leaving 18 bases between the germline ends. Full variable domain (missing parts from reference TRBV5-1 and TRBJ1-1): KAGVTQTPRYLIKTRGQQVTLSCSPISGHRSVSWYQQTPGQGLQFLFEYFSETQRNKGNFPGRFSGRQFSNSRSEMNVSTLELGDSALYLCASRPNRAIGTEAFFGQGTRLTVV.

The genes are TRBV5-4 and TRBJ2-5, with a weak D call TRBD1 (7 bases). This CDR3 spans 14 amino acids. V lost 4 bases to trimming and J lost 5 bases, with 15 bases between them. Germline CDR1 and CDR2: SGHNT and YYREEE (reference sequence). CDR3 sequence reads: CASSRDGGQETQYF. CDR3 coding DNA: TGTGCCAGCAGCCGGGACGGGGGACAGGAGACCCAGTACTTC.

The V call is TRBV7-9, the J call TRBJ1-1, with D possibly TRBD1 on 5 matching bases. The germline V gene has CDR1 SEHNR and CDR2 FQNEAQ (reference sequence). V was pared by 3 bases and J by 2 bases, with 10 bases between. The CDR3 consists of 14 residues. CDR3 nucleotide sequence: TGTGCCAGCAGCTTCCCGGGGGAAAACACTGAAGCTTTCTTT. Translated, it gives CASSFPGENTEAFF.

DNA for the CDR3: TGTGCCAGCAGCGTAGTATCCCCTGGGGGACCTAATGAGCAGTTCTTC. Its translation is CASSVVSPGGPNEQFF. The V call is TRBV9, the J call TRBJ2-1; the D gene could be TRBD1 or TRBD2 (5 bases each). Germline loops: CDR1 SGDLS, CDR2 YYNGEE. Trimming stripped 0 bases from V and 7 bases from J, with 17 bases between. This CDR3 has 16 residues.

This rearrangement joins TRBV29-1 to TRBJ2-1; no reliable D call. This CDR3 region has 17 residues. Germline-derived CDR1 and CDR2 are SQVTM and ANQGSEA. The V gene lost 2 bases and the J gene lost 0 bases, with 17 bases spanning the gap. The CDR3 sequence: CSVERFKGSGSYNEQFF. The CDR3, as DNA: TGCAGCGTTGAAAGGTTTAAAGGATCGGGCTCCTACAATGAGCAGTTCTTC.

This rearrangement joins TRBV25-1 to TRBJ2-2; possibly TRBD1 for D (5 bases). The CDR3 has 12 residues. Germline V lookup: CDR1 MGHDK, CDR2 SYGVNS. With 11 bases removed from V and 11 bases from J, the gap between germline ends came to 18 bases. CDR3 bases: TGTGCCGTCGGACAATCGAGTATCGAGCTGTTTTTT. Its protein is CAVGQSSIELFF.

This rearrangement joins TRBV7-2 to TRBJ2-7; no reliable D call. V was shortened by 3 bases and J by 6 bases, with 6 bases between the two germline ends. In germline, CDR1 is SGHTA, CDR2 FQGNSA. The CDR3 totals 11 residues. The CDR3 nucleotides read TGTGCCAGCAGCTTTAGAGGCGAGCAGTACTTC. Translated: CASSFRGEQYF.